These 31 T cell receptor beta chains were all obtained from the same sample, sequenced in a study of Tregs in tolerant kidney transplant recipients (dated by TCRdb to the late 2010s). The time point label of this sample denotes: 6 months after combined kidney and bone marrow transplant. Transplants used related donors with nonmyeloablative bone marrow transplantation; mixed chimerism was transient in the human trials. The library was prepared using the immunoSEQ multiplex PCR assay. TCRdb limited this immuneACCESS table to in-frame rearrangements with V and J called. A share of clones is missing; checked studies link under half to unresolved V genes, and the rest is unexplained. The sample table includes under 3,000 clones. Roughly 40% of the sample belongs to the ten largest clones. The input for sequencing was CD8+ T cells from blood (PBMCs), taken 6 months after the transplant. The receptor set was obtained from a human patient who received a combined kidney and bone marrow transplant. Some T cells seen after a transplant may have their origin in the graft donor.

Remarks on this clone: The CDR3 end is not reached by the read, which stops 3 residues before it; the germline J gene fills it in. This rearrangement joins TRBV20-1 to TRBJ2-3; 7 bases map to TRBD1. The CDR3 runs 15 residues. The J segment lost 0 bases and the V segment lost 0 bases, leaving 3 bases of the junction unmatched. Germline V gene data show CDR1 as DFQATT and CDR2 as SNEGSKA (reference sequence). Partial CDR3 DNA: TGCAGTGCTAGAGAGCAGGGGGTTAGCACAGATACG. This codes for CSAREQGVSTDT. The CDR3 in full is CSAREQGVSTDTQYF.

Comment on this clone: The read gets to within 3 residues of the CDR3 end, and the germline J gene fills in the rest. The V call is TRBV6-2 or TRBV6-3, the J call TRBJ2-7; D perhaps matches TRBD2 (5 bases). Germline assignment: CDR1 MNHEY and CDR2 SVGEGT. CDR3 length equals 14 residues. The V and J ends lost 3 bases and 1 base respectively, with 10 bases between them. Partial CDR3 DNA: TGTGCCAGCAGTTATACGTCGGGGTCCTACGAG. This sequence encodes CASSYTSGSYE. The full CDR3 is CASSYTSGSYEQYF.

On this clone itself: The observed sequence ends 3 residues before the CDR3 terminus, with the missing tail filled in from the germline J gene. The V gene is TRBV6-2 or TRBV6-3, the J gene TRBJ2-5; TRBD2 matches 11 bases. This CDR3 is built from 17 residues. Germline V CDR1 and CDR2: MNHEY, SVGEGT. The DNA read from the CDR3 is TGTGCTAGCGGTTACGCTATCACTAGCGGGGGACAAGAGACC. It encodes CASGYAITSGGQET. The entire CDR3 is CASGYAITSGGQETQYF.

This clone ranks as medium-sized in terms of frequency. Sequencing ends 3 residues short of the CDR3 end; the germline J gene provides the rest. J is TRBJ2-2 and V is TRBV5-4, with 7 bases aligning to TRBD1. The CDR3 length is 14 residues. Germline loops: CDR1 SGHNT, CDR2 YYREEE (reference sequence). After removal of 3 bases from V and 5 bases from J, the junction contained 4 bases not matched to a gene. CDR3 in amino acids: CASSYEQGTGELFF. Partial CDR3 DNA: TGTGCCAGCAGCTACGAACAGGGGACCGGGGAG.

With respect to this clone: Read coverage stops 3 residues before the CDR3 terminus; the germline J gene supplies the remainder. This rearrangement joins TRBV27 to TRBJ2-1; 7 nucleotides line up with TRBD1. This CDR3 has 15 amino acids. After removal of 5 bases from V and 5 bases from J, the junction contained 9 bases not matched to a gene. Germline V CDR1 and CDR2: MNHEY, SMNVEV (reference sequence). CDR3 region: CASSRTGGLDNEQFF. CDR3 bases read: TGTGCCAGCAGTCGGACAGGAGGATTGGACAATGAG.

By frequency, this clone is medium-sized. The read falls 3 residues short of the CDR3 end, and the missing part is taken from the germline J gene. This chain links TRBV7-8 with TRBJ2-1, with 13 bases lining up with TRBD2. J gave up 2 bases and V 2 bases, and 0 bases lay outside the gene matches. The CDR3 sequence is 16 residues long. The V gene's germline CDR1 is SGHVS and CDR2 FQNEAQ. This CDR3 reads CASSLTSGRAYNEQFF. CDR3 bases read: TGTGCCAGCAGCTTAACTAGCGGGAGGGCCTACAATGAG.

Worth noting for this clone: The read gets to within 3 residues of the CDR3 end, and the germline J gene fills in the rest. This rearrangement joins TRBV6-1 to TRBJ2-1; 7 bases align to TRBD2. This CDR3 has 16 residues. The germline gives CDR1 MNHNS, CDR2 SASEGT. Trimming cost V 2 bases and J 7 bases; bases outside gene matches: 11. The sequenced CDR3 bases are TGTGCCAGCAGTGAATCCACTGGCGGGAGCAGGAATGAG. This sequence encodes CASSESTGGSRNE. The entire CDR3 is CASSESTGGSRNEQFF.

Concerning this clone itself: The read gets to within 3 residues of the CDR3 end, and the germline J gene fills in the rest. The chain combines TRBV6-1 with TRBJ2-7; possibly TRBD1 for D (6 bases). Trimming stripped 3 bases from V and 5 bases from J, with 20 bases between. This CDR3 region has 16 residues. Germline V lookup: CDR1 MNHNS, CDR2 SASEGT. CDR3 DNA, as far as it was read: TGTGCCAGCAGTGATACTAGGGGGAAAGAGTCCCACGAG. Encoded protein: CASSDTRGKESHE. The whole CDR3 protein is CASSDTRGKESHEQYF.

In terms of frequency, this clone is large. The read comes to an end 3 residues before the CDR3 does, leaving the germline J gene to fill in the end. The chain uses TRBV30 and TRBJ1-1; D is ambiguous. The length of the CDR3 is 11 residues. CDR1 is GTSNPN and CDR2 is SVGIG in the germline V gene (reference sequence). The CDR3 region is CAWSVLTEAFF. The DNA read from the CDR3 is TGTGCCTGGAGTGTACTAACGGAA.

Regarding this clone: Sequence at one end of the junction differs from germline and may be a read error. The CDR3 here is CAGSLRQASHYGYTF. CDR3 bases read: TGTGCCGGCAGTTTACGGCAGGCCTCCCACTATGGC. The J gene is TRBJ1-2, the V gene TRBV28; no definite D call. Sequencing ends 3 residues short of the CDR3 end; the germline J gene provides the rest. Germline lookup yields CDR1 MDHEN and CDR2 SYDVKM. The CDR3 is 15 amino acids.

As concerns this clone: The read halts 3 residues ahead of the CDR3 end, with the missing end drawn from the germline J gene. This chain uses TRBV4-1 with TRBJ2-1; 9 bases are shared with TRBD2. This CDR3 region has 16 residues. CDR1 and CDR2 from the germline V gene are MGHRA and YSYEKL. The V and J ends lost 4 bases and 3 bases, in that order; junction bases with no gene match: 7. CDR3 in amino acids: CASSPVRLAVYNEQFF. CDR3 DNA (partial): TGCGCCAGCAGCCCCGTGCGACTAGCGGTCTACAATGAG.

The CDR3 region is CASSTWTGGYEQYF. The sequenced CDR3 bases are TGCGCCAGCAGCACCTGGACAGGGGGGTACGAG. The chain couples TRBV5-1 to TRBJ2-7, with 10 positions matching TRBD1. The read terminates 3 residues before the CDR3 end, so the remaining end is supplied by the germline J gene. The germline V gene has CDR1 SGHRS and CDR2 YFSETQ. CDR3 length: 14 residues. The V gene end was trimmed by 4 bases and the J gene end by 4 bases; junction bases not matched to a gene: 5.

To note about this clone: Read data end 3 residues before the CDR3 end; the end is taken from the germline J gene. The chain recombines TRBV19 with TRBJ2-1, with a weak D call TRBD1 (6 bases). Looked up from germline, CDR1 is LNHDA and CDR2 is SQIVND (reference sequence). The V and J ends lost 10 bases and 8 bases respectively, with 18 bases between them. This CDR3 spans 13 amino acids. CDR3 region: CANAGDPFHEQFF. CDR3 DNA (partial): TGTGCCAACGCAGGGGACCCTTTCCATGAG.

CDR3 DNA, as far as it was read: TGTGCCAGCAGCTTGGCCTTACAGGGAAATCAGCCC. Amino acid sequence: CASSLALQGNQP. In full, the CDR3 reads CASSLALQGNQPQHF. V usage is TRBV5-6 and J usage is TRBJ1-5; a possible D gene is TRBD1 (6 bases). The DNA ends 3 residues before the CDR3 does, and the rest of the CDR3 is filled in from the germline J gene. Per the germline V gene, CDR1 is SGHDT and CDR2 is YYEEEE. V lost 0 bases to trimming and J lost 4 bases, with 11 bases between them. This CDR3 comprises 15 residues.

A note on this clone: The read ends 3 residues before the CDR3 terminus; that terminus is restored from the germline J gene. The chain links TRBV19 to TRBJ2-1; TRBD1 matches 10 bases. Germline CDR1 is LNHDA and CDR2 is SQIVND (reference sequence). CDR3 length: 13 amino acids. After removal of 4 bases from V and 6 bases from J, the junction contained 0 bases not matched to a gene. CDR3 DNA (partial): TGTGCCAGTAGTAGGACAGGGGGCAATGAG. Translating gives CASSRTGGNE. The whole CDR3 protein is CASSRTGGNEQFF.

Note on this clone: Sequencing ends 3 residues short of the CDR3 end; the germline J gene provides the rest. This sample also contains other DNA sequences that code for the same CDR3. V and J are TRBV30 and TRBJ2-7, with 7 bases fitting TRBD1. CDR1 GTSNPN and CDR2 SVGIG come from the germline V gene (reference sequence). The J segment lost 3 bases and the V segment lost 0 bases, leaving 5 bases of the junction unmatched. The CDR3 runs 14 residues. The CDR3 protein is CAWSVGTDFYEQYF. CDR3 DNA (partial): TGTGCCTGGAGTGTTGGGACAGACTTCTACGAG.

The CDR3 bases that were read are TGCAGTGCTAGGCCGACAGACATCCTAACCTACGAG. It translates to CSARPTDILTYE. The entire CDR3 sequence reads CSARPTDILTYEAFF. The chain combines TRBV20-1 with TRBJ1-1, with a possible D match to TRBD1 (5 bases). The missing CDR3 end, 3 residues past where the read stops, is filled in from the germline J gene. The CDR3 spans 15 residues. CDR1 and CDR2 (germline): DFQATT, SNEGSKA (reference sequence).

On this clone itself: The read gets to within 3 residues of the CDR3 end, and the germline J gene fills in the rest. The genes are TRBV4-1 and TRBJ2-1, with 7 bases fitting TRBD1. This CDR3 is 17 amino acids long. V dropped 2 bases and J dropped 1; count of bases not matched to a gene: 8. Germline V lookup: CDR1 MGHRA, CDR2 YSYEKL. Incomplete CDR3 DNA: TGCGCCAGCAGCCAACCATCGACAGGGATTTCCTACAATGAG. Its translation is CASSQPSTGISYNE. The CDR3, in full, reads CASSQPSTGISYNEQFF.

About this clone: The read comes to an end 3 residues before the CDR3 does, leaving the germline J gene to fill in the end. The rearrangement joins TRBV5-6 to TRBJ1-1; possible D gene TRBD1, 6 bases. V was pared by 4 bases and J by 1 base, with 11 bases between. The CDR3 covers 14 residues. The germline gives CDR1 SGHDT, CDR2 YYEEEE. The CDR3 is CASSVDRRNTEAFF. The sequenced part of the CDR3 DNA is TGTGCCAGCAGCGTCGACAGGAGGAACACTGAA.

Turning to this clone: A junction end diverges from the germline sequence, so it may reflect a read error. The CDR3 end lies 3 residues beyond the end of the read and is filled in from the germline J gene. The chain is built from TRBV10-3 and TRBJ2-1; D is undetermined. From germline, CDR1 is ENHRY and CDR2 SYGVKD. This CDR3 has 14 residues. Partial CDR3 DNA: TGTGCCATCCGTGATCCTGCGGCATACAATGAG. Its protein product is CAIRDPAAYNE. The CDR3 as a whole reads CAIRDPAAYNEQFF.

On this clone: The read comes to an end 3 residues before the CDR3 does, leaving the germline J gene to fill in the end. The chain recombines TRBV6-2 or TRBV6-3 with TRBJ2-7; D unresolved. In germline, CDR1 is MNHEY, CDR2 SVGEGT. With 8 bases removed from V and 1 base from J, the gap between germline ends came to 15 bases. The CDR3 sequence is 14 residues long. Incomplete CDR3 DNA: TGTGCCAGCGTCGATGGTACAGTTTCCTACGAG. Amino acids: CASVDGTVSYE. The CDR3 reads in full as CASVDGTVSYEQYF.

Regarding this clone: The observed sequence ends 3 residues before the CDR3 terminus, with the missing tail filled in from the germline J gene. The genes are TRBV7-1 and TRBJ2-7; 14 bases map to TRBD2. TRBV7-1 is reported as an ORF; its role is uncertain. This CDR3 spans 20 amino acids. The junction had 14 bases not matched to a gene; V was cut back by 3 bases and J by 1 base. The covered CDR3 bases are TGTGCCAGCAGCTCGGAAGGAGTAGGACTAGCGGGAGGCCTATCCTACGAG. Translated, it gives CASSSEGVGLAGGLSYE. The whole CDR3 reads CASSSEGVGLAGGLSYEQYF.

In regard to this clone: The read gets to within 3 residues of the CDR3 end, and the germline J gene fills in the rest. This chain joins TRBV7-9 and TRBJ2-5; 7 positions agree with TRBD1. Trimming cost V 5 bases and J 2 bases; bases outside gene matches: 5. CDR1 is SEHNR and CDR2 is FQNEAQ in the germline V gene (reference sequence). CDR3 length: 14 amino acids. CDR3: CASSRPGQQETQYF. The covered CDR3 bases are TGTGCCAGCAGCAGACCGGGACAGCAAGAGACC.

To note about this clone: Read sequence stops 3 residues before the CDR3 end, and the germline J gene provides the missing end. This sequence joins TRBV10-2 and TRBJ2-7, with 7 positions matching TRBD1. The CDR3 loop spans 15 amino acids. Trimming at V came to 7 bases and at J to 0 bases, leaving 9 bases not matched to a gene. From germline, CDR1 is WSHSY and CDR2 SAAADI. The sequenced part of the CDR3 DNA is TGCGCCAGCATGTCGGACAGGTTGAGCTCCTACGAG. This gives the protein CASMSDRLSSYE. Given in full, the CDR3 is CASMSDRLSSYEQYF.

Judged by frequency, this clone is medium-sized (0.01 to 0.1%). The read gets to within 3 residues of the CDR3 end, and the germline J gene fills in the rest. J is TRBJ2-7 and V is TRBV6-2 or TRBV6-3, with a tentative D call TRBD1 (7 bases). V was pared by 0 bases and J by 1 base, with 13 bases between. Germline V CDR1 and CDR2: MNHEY, SVGEGT. CDR3 length: 16 amino acids. CDR3: CASSYSRDRNSYEQYF. CDR3 DNA (partial): TGTGCCAGCAGTTACTCGCGGGACAGAAATTCCTACGAG.

Details on this clone: The CDR3 extends 3 residues past the end of the read, so its final part is completed from the germline J gene. V gene TRBV28 combines with J gene TRBJ2-5, with TRBD1 matching over 7 bases. The CDR3 totals 12 residues. CDR1 is MDHEN and CDR2 is SYDVKM in the germline V gene. Losses at the gene ends were 11 bases for V and 2 bases for J; bases not matched to a gene: 5. CDR3: CAAGQAQETQYF. CDR3 DNA (partial): TGTGCCGCTGGACAGGCACAAGAGACC.

Comments on this clone: The observed sequence ends 3 residues before the CDR3 terminus, with the missing tail filled in from the germline J gene. The chain recombines TRBV7-6 with TRBJ2-7, with D unclear. Germline V CDR1 and CDR2: SGHVS, FNYEAQ. The CDR3 extends over 13 amino acids. The V end was cut by 2 bases, the J end by 0 bases, with 5 bases between. CDR3 sequence reads: CASSLHNSYEQYF. The DNA read from the CDR3 is TGTGCCAGCAGCTTACACAACTCCTACGAG. The entire variable domain, with the rest obtained from reference TRBV7-6 and TRBJ2-7, is as follows: GAGVSQSPRYKVTKRGQDVALRCDPISGHVSLYWYRQALGQGPEFLTYFNYEAQQDKSGLPNDRFSAERPEGSISTLTIQRTEQRDSAMYRCASSLHNSYEQYFGPGTRLTVT.

About this clone itself: The read finishes 3 residues shy of the CDR3 end, and the germline J gene is used to complete it. The rearrangement uses TRBV29-1 and TRBJ2-3; TRBD2 matches 8 bases. Germline V gives CDR1 SQVTM, CDR2 ANQGSEA. J gave up 0 bases and V 4 bases, and 18 bases lay outside the gene matches. This CDR3 spans 19 amino acids. CDR3 sequence reads: CSVGPRETSVISSTDTQYF. The DNA read from the CDR3 is TGCAGCGTTGGACCCAGGGAGACTAGCGTTATCTCTAGCACAGATACG.

A note on this clone: The read is 3 residues too short to cover the CDR3 end, so that end is filled in from the germline J gene. The chain employs TRBV30 and TRBJ1-2, with 10 bases that match TRBD1. J lost 4 bases, V lost 3 bases, and 5 bases had no gene match. Germline values: CDR1 GTSNPN, CDR2 SVGIG (reference sequence). The CDR3 loop spans 14 amino acids. Incomplete CDR3 DNA: TGTGCCTGGAGCCCTCGGGACAGGGGCTATGGC. Translation: CAWSPRDRGYG. The full CDR3 protein reads CAWSPRDRGYGYTF.

On this clone itself: The DNA ends 3 residues before the CDR3 does, and the rest of the CDR3 is filled in from the germline J gene. This sequence joins TRBV5-1 and TRBJ2-1; D is possibly TRBD2 (7 bases). Germline values: CDR1 SGHRS, CDR2 YFSETQ. V was clipped by 4 bases and J by 9 bases, with 11 bases between them. The CDR3 is 12 residues long. CDR3 DNA (partial): TGCGCCAGCAGCCTAAGGGGGGGTGAG. It encodes CASSLRGGE. The entire CDR3 protein is CASSLRGGEQFF.

A note on this clone: The read ends 3 residues before the CDR3 terminus; that terminus is restored from the germline J gene. V usage is TRBV12-5 and J usage is TRBJ1-1; D not certain. Germline V gives CDR1 LGHNT, CDR2 FRNRAP. This CDR3 has 12 residues. The CDR3 is CASGPKAPEAFF. The DNA read from the CDR3 is TGTGCTAGTGGCCCGAAGGCCCCAGAA.